This entry lists 6 T cell receptor beta chains sequenced from one sample in a study of shared clonotypes between healthy human individuals. The table came from immunoSEQ multiplex PCR; TCRdb's copy has only in-frame clones and leaves some out. The table records hundreds of thousands of clones, around 72% of them present only once. Sequencing used memory CD4+ T cells sorted from blood. The subset is: CD45RA-negative fraction. These receptors came from a woman in her thirties in good health.

This clone was detected many times. This sample includes further DNA sequences coding for the same CDR3. The J gene is TRBJ2-3, the V gene TRBV5-1, with 7 bases identical to TRBD1. V shed 2 bases and J 2 bases; nucleotides not matched to a gene: 2. Germline CDR1 reads SGHRS; CDR2 reads YFSETQ. The CDR3 loop spans 14 amino acids. The CDR3 coding sequence is TGCGCCAGCAGCTTAGGGACAGCCACAGATACGCAGTATTTT. Translating gives CASSLGTATDTQYF.

V is TRBV5-1 and J is TRBJ2-3; D gene unclear. The V end was cut by 5 bases, the J end by 1 base, with 8 bases between. CDR3 length equals 13 residues. In germline, CDR1 is SGHRS, CDR2 YFSETQ. The CDR3 spells CASSNWGTDTQYF. As DNA, the CDR3 is TGCGCCAGCAGTAATTGGGGCACAGATACGCAGTATTTT.

The chain carries TRBV14 and TRBJ1-5; unclear D gene. Trimming took 4 bases from V and 4 from J, leaving 8 bases between them. CDR1 is SGHDN and CDR2 is FVKESK in the germline V gene. The CDR3 has 13 amino acids. DNA of the CDR3: TGTGCCAGCAGCCCCGGACGGAATCAGCCCCAGCATTTT. Translation: CASSPGRNQPQHF.

The CDR3 reads CASSESPSLYGNIQYF. CDR3 in DNA: TGCGCCAGCAGTGAGTCGCCCTCTCTCTATGGGAACATTCAGTACTTC. The chain is built from TRBV10-2 and TRBJ2-4, with unresolved D. Trimming cost V 0 bases and J 7 bases, with 16 bases left between them. In germline, CDR1 is WSHSY, CDR2 SAAADI. The length of the CDR3 is 16 residues.

The chain recombines TRBV28 with TRBJ2-7; 9 bases fit TRBD2. The CDR3 runs 15 residues. Germline trimming cut 4 bases from V and 1 base from J; bases unmatched to any gene: 5. Germline V gene lookup returns CDR1 MDHEN and CDR2 SYDVKM. The CDR3 here is CASSSLAGASYEQYF. CDR3 coding DNA: TGTGCCAGCAGTTCATTAGCGGGAGCGTCCTACGAGCAGTACTTC.

The chain employs TRBV19 and TRBJ1-1; maybe TRBD1 (5 bases). In germline, CDR1 is LNHDA, CDR2 SQIVND (reference sequence). The CDR3 is 16 residues long. Trimming took off 5 bases at V and 6 bases at J, with 22 bases between the two ends. In nucleotides, the CDR3 is TGTGCCAGTAGTCCTCGGGGGGTTGACTCTTTATCTGAAGCTTTCTTT. Translated, it gives CASSPRGVDSLSEAFF.